Listed here are 11 T cell receptor beta chains from one sample, sequenced in a study of OX40 agonist ivuxolimab in advanced cancers. Libraries were built with the immunoSEQ multiplex PCR assay. Entries here come from immuneACCESS through TCRdb and include only in-frame sequences with V and J called. Some clones fail to appear in such tables; in the studies checked, an unresolved V gene covers under half of the shortfall, and the cause of the remainder is unknown. Counted in this sample were tens of thousands of clones; around nine tenths of them appeared once. Around 0.3% of the sample rests with the top ten. This specimen consisted of CD4+ or CD8+ T cells sorted from blood, obtained in a trial of the OX40 agonist ivuxolimab. These receptors were collected from an adult with an advanced solid tumor such as melanoma, head and neck, liver or kidney cancer.

V gene TRBV19 combines with J gene TRBJ1-6; D remains unclear. V lost 7 bases and J lost 5, with 15 bases in between. This CDR3 is 15 amino acids long. Germline CDR1 LNHDA, CDR2 SQIVND (reference sequence). CDR3 DNA: TGTGCCAGTACCCGGCCGGGCGCACATAATTCACCCCTCCACTTT. It is translated as CASTRPGAHNSPLHF. The full variable domain, in which reference TRBV19 and TRBJ1-6 provide the parts outside the CDR3, is DGGITQSPKYLFRKEGQNVTLSCEQNLNHDAMYWYRQDPGQGLRLIYYSQIVNDFQKGDIAEGYSVSREKKESFPLTVTSAQKNPTAFYLCASTRPGAHNSPLHFGNGTRLTVT.

The chain employs TRBV18 and TRBJ1-1; D unclear. V was clipped by 0 bases and J by 0 bases, with 11 bases between them. CDR1 and CDR2 (germline): KGHSH, LQKENI. This CDR3 region has 16 residues. CDR3 amino acids: CASSPPSRQLNTEAFF. CDR3 in DNA: TGTGCCAGCTCACCACCGAGTCGACAACTGAACACTGAAGCTTTCTTT.

The V and J genes are TRBV5-1 and TRBJ2-1, with 9 bases matching TRBD2. The germline gives CDR1 SGHRS, CDR2 YFSETQ. V was pared by 0 bases and J by 6 bases, with 7 bases of the junction left unmatched. The CDR3 spans 16 residues. The CDR3 DNA reads TGCGCCAGCAGCTTGGGATCGCGGGGGGGCTCCAATGAGCAGTTCTTC. Its translation is CASSLGSRGGSNEQFF. The full variable domain, in which reference TRBV5-1 and TRBJ2-1 provide the parts outside the CDR3, is KAGVTQTPRYLIKTRGQQVTLSCSPISGHRSVSWYQQTPGQGLQFLFEYFSETQRNKGNFPGRFSGRQFSNSRSEMNVSTLELGDSALYLCASSLGSRGGSNEQFFGPGTRLTVL.

This chain uses TRBV6-4 with TRBJ2-1; 12 bases fit TRBD2. The CDR3 covers 14 residues. The germline V gene has CDR1 MRHNA and CDR2 SNTAGT. Losses at the gene ends were 3 bases for V and 11 bases for J; bases not matched to a gene: 5. The CDR3 bases are TGTGCCAGCAGTGAGGCTAGCGGGGGGGGCAAGCAGTTCTTC. Its protein product is CASSEASGGGKQFF.

A few counts support this clone. V gene TRBV7-9 combines with J gene TRBJ1-2; D uncertain. Trimming took 5 bases from V and 9 from J, leaving 13 bases between them. The CDR3 totals 12 residues. The germline gives CDR1 SEHNR, CDR2 FQNEAQ (reference sequence). The CDR3 region is CASSVEMGSYTF. For the CDR3, the DNA is TGTGCCAGCAGCGTTGAGATGGGTAGCTACACCTTC.

The chain carries TRBV6-6 and TRBJ2-3, with D unclear. CDR1 and CDR2 (germline): MNHNY, SVGAGI (reference sequence). V was pared by 8 bases and J by 6 bases, with 12 bases between. The CDR3 has 12 amino acids. The CDR3 reads CASQTGVDTQYF. DNA of the CDR3: TGTGCCAGCCAGACTGGGGTGGATACGCAGTATTTT.

This sequence joins TRBV6-1 and TRBJ1-6, with 8 nucleotides matching TRBD1. The CDR3 has 11 amino acids. The V and J ends lost 3 bases and 19 bases, in that order; junction bases with no gene match: 5. Per the germline V gene, CDR1 is MNHNS and CDR2 is SASEGT. The CDR3 DNA follows: TGTGCCAGCAGTGAGCGGGACAGGTTACACTTT. This gives the protein CASSERDRLHF.

The chain recombines TRBV7-8 with TRBJ2-5; 10 bases map to TRBD2. Germline CDR1 reads SGHVS; CDR2 reads FQNEAQ. The V gene end was trimmed by 4 bases and the J gene end by 2 bases; junction bases not matched to a gene: 7. The CDR3 spans 16 residues. The CDR3 DNA reads as TGTGCCAGCAGCTCTAGACTAGCGGGCCTTCAAGAGACCCAGTACTTC. It is translated as CASSSRLAGLQETQYF. Using reference TRBV7-8 and TRBJ2-5 for the parts outside the CDR3, the full variable domain is GAGVSQSPRYKVAKRGQDVALRCDPISGHVSLFWYQQALGQGPEFLTYFQNEAQLDKSGLPSDRFFAERPEGSVSTLKIQRTQQEDSAVYLCASSSRLAGLQETQYFGPGTRLLVL.

This chain uses TRBV4-1 with TRBJ2-2; D is possibly TRBD1 or TRBD2 (5 bases each). V gave up 1 base and J gave up 5 bases, with 17 bases separating them. This CDR3 is built from 17 residues. CDR1 is MGHRA, CDR2 YSYEKL, per germline. This chain's CDR3 is CASSQAGESGWTGELFF. The CDR3 DNA follows: TGCGCCAGCAGCCAAGCCGGGGAGTCAGGGTGGACCGGGGAGCTGTTTTTT.

The chain has TRBV6-6 and TRBJ2-5, with D perhaps TRBD1 (5 bases). The V end lost 0 bases, the J end lost 4 bases, and 9 bases lay between the germline ends. Per the germline V gene, CDR1 is MNHNY and CDR2 is SVGAGI (reference sequence). The CDR3 length is 14 residues. CDR3 protein: CASSYSPGSETQYF. For the CDR3, the DNA is TGTGCCAGCAGTTACTCGCCAGGGTCAGAGACCCAGTACTTC.

The rearrangement joins TRBV19 to TRBJ2-6, with D possibly matching TRBD1 (5 bases). The CDR3 runs 16 residues. In germline, CDR1 is LNHDA, CDR2 SQIVND (reference sequence). V lost 6 bases to trimming and J lost 0 bases, with 12 bases between them. The DNA of the CDR3 is TGTGCCAGTAGCACTACAGGATCCTCTGGGGCCAACGTCCTGACTTTC. Protein product: CASSTTGSSGANVLTF.